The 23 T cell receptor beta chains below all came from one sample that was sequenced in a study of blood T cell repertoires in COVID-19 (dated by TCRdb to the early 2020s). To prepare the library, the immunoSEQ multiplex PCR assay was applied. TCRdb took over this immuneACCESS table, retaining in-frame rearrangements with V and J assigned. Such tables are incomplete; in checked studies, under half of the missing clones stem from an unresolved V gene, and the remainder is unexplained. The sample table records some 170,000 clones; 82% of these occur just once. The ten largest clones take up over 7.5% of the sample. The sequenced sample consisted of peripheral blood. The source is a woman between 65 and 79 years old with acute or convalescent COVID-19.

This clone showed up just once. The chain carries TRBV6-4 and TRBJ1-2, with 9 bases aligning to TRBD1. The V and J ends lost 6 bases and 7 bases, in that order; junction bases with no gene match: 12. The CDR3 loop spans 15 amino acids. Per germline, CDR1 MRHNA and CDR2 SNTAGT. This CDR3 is CASSYTGQGKGGYTF. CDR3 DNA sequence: TGTGCCAGCAGCTATACCGGACAGGGGAAAGGTGGCTACACCTTC.

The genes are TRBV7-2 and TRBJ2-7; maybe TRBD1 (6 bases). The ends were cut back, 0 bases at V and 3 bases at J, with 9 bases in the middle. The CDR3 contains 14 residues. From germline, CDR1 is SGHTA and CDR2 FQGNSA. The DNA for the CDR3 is TGTGCCAGCAGCTTAGCTGGGGGCTACTACGAGCAGTACTTC. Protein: CASSLAGGYYEQYF.

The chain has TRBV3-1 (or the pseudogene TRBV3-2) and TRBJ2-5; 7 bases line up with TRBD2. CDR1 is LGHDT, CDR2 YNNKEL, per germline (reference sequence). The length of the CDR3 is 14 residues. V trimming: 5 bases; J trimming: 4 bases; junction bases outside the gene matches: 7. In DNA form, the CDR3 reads TGTGCCAGCAGCTTCAGAGGGGAGGGAGAGACCCAGTACTTC. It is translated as CASSFRGEGETQYF.

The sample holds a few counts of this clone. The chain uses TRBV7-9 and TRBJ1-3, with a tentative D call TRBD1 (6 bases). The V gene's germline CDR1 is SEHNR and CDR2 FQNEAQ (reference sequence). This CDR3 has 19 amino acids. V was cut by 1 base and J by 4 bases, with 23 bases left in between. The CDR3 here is CASSLGLRGAGTSGNTIYF. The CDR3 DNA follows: TGTGCCAGCAGCTTAGGACTTCGCGGAGCAGGGACAAGCGGAAACACCATATATTTT.

Written as DNA, the CDR3 is TGTGCCACCGCACAGGGGTCCTATGGCTACACCTTC. Its translation: CATAQGSYGYTF. The rearrangement links TRBV28 to TRBJ1-2, with 7 bases lining up with TRBD1. The length of the CDR3 is 12 residues. Germline V gene lookup returns CDR1 MDHEN and CDR2 SYDVKM. The J segment lost 4 bases and the V segment lost 10 bases, leaving 6 bases of the junction unmatched.

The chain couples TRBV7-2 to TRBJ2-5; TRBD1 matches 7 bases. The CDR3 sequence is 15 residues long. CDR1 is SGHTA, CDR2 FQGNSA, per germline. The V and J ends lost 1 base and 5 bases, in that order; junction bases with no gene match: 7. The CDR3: CASSLDPQGEETQYF. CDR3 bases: TGTGCCAGCAGCTTAGACCCCCAGGGGGAGGAGACCCAGTACTTC.

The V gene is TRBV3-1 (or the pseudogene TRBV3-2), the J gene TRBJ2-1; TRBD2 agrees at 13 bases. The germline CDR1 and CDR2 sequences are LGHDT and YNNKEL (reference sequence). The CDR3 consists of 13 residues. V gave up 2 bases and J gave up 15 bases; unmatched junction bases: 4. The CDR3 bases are TGTGCCAGCAGCCAAACTAGCGGGGGGGTGGTGTTCTTC. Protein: CASSQTSGGVVFF.

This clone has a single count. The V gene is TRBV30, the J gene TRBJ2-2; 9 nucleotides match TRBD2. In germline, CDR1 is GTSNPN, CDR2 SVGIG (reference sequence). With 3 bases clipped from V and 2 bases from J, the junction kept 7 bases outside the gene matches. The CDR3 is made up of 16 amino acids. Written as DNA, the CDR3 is TGTGCCTGGAGGTTGGGACTAGCTGTAAACACCGGGGAGCTGTTTTTT. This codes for CAWRLGLAVNTGELFF.

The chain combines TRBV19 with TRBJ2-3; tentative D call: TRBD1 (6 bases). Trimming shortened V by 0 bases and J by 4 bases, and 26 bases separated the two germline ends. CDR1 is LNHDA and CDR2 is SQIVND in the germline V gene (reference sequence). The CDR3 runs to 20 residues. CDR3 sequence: CASSIDRFKSGTGIPDTQYF. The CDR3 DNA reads TGTGCCAGTAGTATAGATCGGTTCAAGAGCGGTACAGGGATTCCAGATACGCAGTATTTT.

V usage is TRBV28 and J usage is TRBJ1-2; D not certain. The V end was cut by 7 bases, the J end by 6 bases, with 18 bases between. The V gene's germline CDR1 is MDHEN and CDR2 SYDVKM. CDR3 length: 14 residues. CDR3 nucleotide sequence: TGTGCCAGCACCAATTCCAAGCGGATCCATGGCTACACCTTC. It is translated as CASTNSKRIHGYTF.

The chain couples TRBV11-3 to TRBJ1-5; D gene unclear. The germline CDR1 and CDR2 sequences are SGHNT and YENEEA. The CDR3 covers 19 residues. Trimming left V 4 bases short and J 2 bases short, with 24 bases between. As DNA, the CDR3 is TGTGCCAGCAGCTCCGTAAGACATCCACGGCGTGGGTGCAATCAGCCCCAGCATTTT. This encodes CASSSVRHPRRGCNQPQHF. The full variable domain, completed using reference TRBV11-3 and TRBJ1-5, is EAGVVQSPRYKIIEKKQPVAFWCNPISGHNTLYWYLQNLGQGPELLIRYENEEAVDDSQLPKDRFSAERLKGVDSTLKIQPAELGDSAVYLCASSSVRHPRRGCNQPQHFGDGTRLSIL.

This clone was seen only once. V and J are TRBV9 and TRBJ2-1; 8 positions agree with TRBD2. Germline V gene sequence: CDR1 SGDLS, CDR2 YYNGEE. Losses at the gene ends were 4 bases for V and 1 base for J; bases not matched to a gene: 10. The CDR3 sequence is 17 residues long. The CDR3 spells CASSSPSGSLSYNEQFF. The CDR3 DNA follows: TGTGCCAGCAGCTCCCCGAGCGGGAGCCTATCCTACAATGAGCAGTTCTTC.

CDR3 sequence reads: CASSPRTGIAFF. In nucleotides, the CDR3 is TGTGCCAGCAGTCCCCGTACTGGTATAGCTTTCTTT. The chain couples TRBV6-5 to TRBJ1-1; no clear D gene. Trimming removed 5 bases at V and 10 bases at J, with 14 bases between. The CDR3 extends over 12 amino acids. Looked up from germline, CDR1 is MNHEY and CDR2 is SVGAGI.

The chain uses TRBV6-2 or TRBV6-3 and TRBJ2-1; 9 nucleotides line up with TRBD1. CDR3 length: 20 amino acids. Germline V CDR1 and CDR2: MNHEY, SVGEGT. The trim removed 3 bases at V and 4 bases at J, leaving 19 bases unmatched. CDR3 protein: CASSYYRDRAIMGIYNEQFF. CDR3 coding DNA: TGTGCCAGCAGTTATTACCGGGACAGGGCCATCATGGGGATATACAATGAGCAGTTCTTC.

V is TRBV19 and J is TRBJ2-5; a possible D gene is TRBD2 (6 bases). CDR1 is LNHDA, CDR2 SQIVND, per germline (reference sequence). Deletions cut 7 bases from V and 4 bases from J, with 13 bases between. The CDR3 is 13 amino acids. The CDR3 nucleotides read TGTGCCAGTACCCCCAGGCGGGGAGAGACCCAGTACTTC. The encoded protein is CASTPRRGETQYF.

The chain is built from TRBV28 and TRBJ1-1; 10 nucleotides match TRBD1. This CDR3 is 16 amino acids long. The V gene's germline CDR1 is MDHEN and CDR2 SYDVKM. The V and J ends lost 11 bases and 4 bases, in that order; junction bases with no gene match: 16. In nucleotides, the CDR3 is TGTGCCGGAGCATCCGGGACAGGGGATTTTATCACTGAAGCTTTCTTT. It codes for CAGASGTGDFITEAFF.

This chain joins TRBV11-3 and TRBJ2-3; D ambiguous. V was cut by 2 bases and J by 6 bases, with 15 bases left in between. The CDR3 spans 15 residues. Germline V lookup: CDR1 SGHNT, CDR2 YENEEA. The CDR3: CASSLTAGSLDTQYF. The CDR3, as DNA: TGTGCCAGCAGCTTAACGGCAGGCTCGTTGGATACGCAGTATTTT.

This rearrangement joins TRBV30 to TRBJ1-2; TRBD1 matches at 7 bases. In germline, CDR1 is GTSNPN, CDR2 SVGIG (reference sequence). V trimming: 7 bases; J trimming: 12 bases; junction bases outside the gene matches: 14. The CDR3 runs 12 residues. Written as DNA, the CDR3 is TGTGCCTTAACTGGGGGACAGCGAAGGCACACCTTC. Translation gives CALTGGQRRHTF.

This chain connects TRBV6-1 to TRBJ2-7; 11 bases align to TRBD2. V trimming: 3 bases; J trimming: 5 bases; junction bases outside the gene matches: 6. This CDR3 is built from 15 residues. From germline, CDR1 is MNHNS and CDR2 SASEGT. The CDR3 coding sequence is TGTGCCAGCAGTGAGGTAGCGGGAGGGCCCGACGAGCAGTACTTC. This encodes CASSEVAGGPDEQYF.

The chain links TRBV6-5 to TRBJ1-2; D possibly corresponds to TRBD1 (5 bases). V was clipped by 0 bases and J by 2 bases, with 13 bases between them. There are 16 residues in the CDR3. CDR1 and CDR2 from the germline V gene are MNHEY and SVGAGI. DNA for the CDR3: TGTGCCAGCAGTTACTCTTCGGCAGGGAACAACTATGGCTACACCTTC. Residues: CASSYSSAGNNYGYTF.

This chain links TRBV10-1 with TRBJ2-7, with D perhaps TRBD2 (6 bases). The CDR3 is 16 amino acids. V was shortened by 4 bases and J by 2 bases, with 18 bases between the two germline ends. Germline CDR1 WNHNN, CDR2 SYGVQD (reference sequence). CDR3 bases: TGCGCCAGCAGTGTGGAGGGGCCGCTAGTTACCTACGAGCAGTACTTC. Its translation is CASSVEGPLVTYEQYF.

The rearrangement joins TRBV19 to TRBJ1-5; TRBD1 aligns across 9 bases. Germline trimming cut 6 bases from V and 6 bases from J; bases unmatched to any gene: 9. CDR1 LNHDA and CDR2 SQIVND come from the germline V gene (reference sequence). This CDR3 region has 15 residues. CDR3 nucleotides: TGTGCCAGTAGGGACAGGGGTACAGCTGCTCAGCCCCAGCATTTT. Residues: CASRDRGTAAQPQHF.

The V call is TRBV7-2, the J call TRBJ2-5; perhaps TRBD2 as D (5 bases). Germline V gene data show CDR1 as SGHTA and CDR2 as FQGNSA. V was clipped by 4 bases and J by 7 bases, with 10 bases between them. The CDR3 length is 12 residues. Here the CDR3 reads CASSSELGTQYF. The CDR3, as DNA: TGTGCCAGCAGCTCCGAACTAGGGACCCAGTACTTC.